This TCR beta chain was sequenced in a study of cytomegalovirus exposure and HLA in healthy donors. Looked up from germline, CDR1 is SGHDT and CDR2 is YYEEEE. The CDR3 spans 12 residues. Trimming removed 0 bases at V and 7 bases at J, with 8 bases between. A multiplex PCR was run with 60 Vbeta primers and 13 Jbeta primers. Sequencing used immunoSEQ multiplex PCR; TCRdb keeps in-frame clones, though not all of them. Of fewer than 200,000 clones in the sample, roughly 71% were seen once. The V gene is TRBV5-6, the J gene TRBJ2-7; tentative D call: TRBD1 (5 bases). This clonotype was obtained from a girl under 18 in good health and CMV-seronegative. Sequencing was done on a sample of PBMCs. CDR3: CASSLGTLEQYF. The DNA for the CDR3 is TGTGCCAGCAGCTTGGGGACACTTGAGCAGTACTTC.